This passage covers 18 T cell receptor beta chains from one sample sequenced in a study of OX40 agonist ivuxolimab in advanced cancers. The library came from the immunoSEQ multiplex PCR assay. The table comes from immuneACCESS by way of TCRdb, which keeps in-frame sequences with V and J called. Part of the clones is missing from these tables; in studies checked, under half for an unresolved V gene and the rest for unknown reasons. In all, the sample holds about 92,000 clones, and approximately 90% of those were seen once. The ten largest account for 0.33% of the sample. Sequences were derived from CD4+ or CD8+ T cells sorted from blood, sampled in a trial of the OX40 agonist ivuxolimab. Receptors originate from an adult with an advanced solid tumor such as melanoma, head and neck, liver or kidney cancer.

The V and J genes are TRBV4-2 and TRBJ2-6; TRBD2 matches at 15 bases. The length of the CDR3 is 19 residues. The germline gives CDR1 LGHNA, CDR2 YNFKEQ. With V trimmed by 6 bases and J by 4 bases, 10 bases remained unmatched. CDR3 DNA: TGTGCCAGCAGTCAAAGGCCGGGACTAGCGGGAGGCGGGGCCAACGTCCTGACTTTC. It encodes CASSQRPGLAGGGANVLTF.

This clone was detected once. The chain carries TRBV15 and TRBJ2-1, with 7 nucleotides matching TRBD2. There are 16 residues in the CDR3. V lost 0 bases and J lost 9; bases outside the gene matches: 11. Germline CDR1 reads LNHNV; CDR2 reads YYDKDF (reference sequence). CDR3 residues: CATSREGGPSGVEQFF. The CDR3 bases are TGTGCCACCAGCAGAGAAGGAGGACCTAGCGGTGTTGAGCAGTTCTTC.

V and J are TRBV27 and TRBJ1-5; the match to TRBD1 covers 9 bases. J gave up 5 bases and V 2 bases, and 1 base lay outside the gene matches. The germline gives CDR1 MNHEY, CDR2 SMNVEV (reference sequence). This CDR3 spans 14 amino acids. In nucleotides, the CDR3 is TGTGCCAGCAGTTTAGACAGGGGGTATCAGCCCCAGCATTTT. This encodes CASSLDRGYQPQHF.

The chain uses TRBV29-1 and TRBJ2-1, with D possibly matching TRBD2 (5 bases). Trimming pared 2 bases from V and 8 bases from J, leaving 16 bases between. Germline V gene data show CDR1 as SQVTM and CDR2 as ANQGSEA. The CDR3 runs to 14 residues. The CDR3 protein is CSVESGLRVHEQFF. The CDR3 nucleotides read TGCAGCGTTGAATCCGGGCTGAGGGTCCATGAGCAGTTCTTC.

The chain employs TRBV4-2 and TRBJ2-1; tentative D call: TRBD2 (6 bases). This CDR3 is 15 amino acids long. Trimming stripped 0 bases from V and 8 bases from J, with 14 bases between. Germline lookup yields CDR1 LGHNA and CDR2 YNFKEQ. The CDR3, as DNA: TGTGCCAGCAGCCAAGATCCAACTAGCTTCGATGAGCAGTTCTTC. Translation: CASSQDPTSFDEQFF.

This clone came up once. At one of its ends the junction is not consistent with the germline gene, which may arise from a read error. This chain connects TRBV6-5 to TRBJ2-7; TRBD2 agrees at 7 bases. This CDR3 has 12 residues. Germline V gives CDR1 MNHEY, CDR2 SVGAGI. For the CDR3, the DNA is TGTGCCAGCAGTACCCCTGGGGGAGGGGTACACTTC. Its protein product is CASSTPGGGVHF.

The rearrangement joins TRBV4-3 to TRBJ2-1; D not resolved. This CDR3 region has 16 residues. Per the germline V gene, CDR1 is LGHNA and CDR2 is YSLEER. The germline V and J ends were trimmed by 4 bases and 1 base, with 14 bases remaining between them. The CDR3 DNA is TGCGCCAGCAGCCCCGGTCGATCGGCTTCCTACAATGAGCAGTTCTTC. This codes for CASSPGRSASYNEQFF.

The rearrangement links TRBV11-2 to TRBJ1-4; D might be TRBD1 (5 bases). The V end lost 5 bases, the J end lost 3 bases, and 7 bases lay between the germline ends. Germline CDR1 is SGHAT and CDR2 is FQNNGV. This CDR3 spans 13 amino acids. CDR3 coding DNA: TGTGCCAGCAGCAGGGGTGCTAATGAAAAACTGTTTTTT. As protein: CASSRGANEKLFF.

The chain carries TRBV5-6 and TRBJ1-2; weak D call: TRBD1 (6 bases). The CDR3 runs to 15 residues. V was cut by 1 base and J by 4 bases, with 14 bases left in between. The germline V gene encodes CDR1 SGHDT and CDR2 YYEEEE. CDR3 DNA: TGTGCCAGCAGCTTGTATGGGGGCACAGGCTATGGCTACACCTTC. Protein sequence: CASSLYGGTGYGYTF.

The CDR3 bases are TGTGCCAGCAGACAACAGGGGGAAGAGACCCAGTACTTC. Translated: CASRQQGEETQYF. V and J are TRBV28 and TRBJ2-5; 8 nucleotides match TRBD1. The CDR3 is made up of 13 amino acids. V trimming: 6 bases; J trimming: 3 bases; junction bases outside the gene matches: 3. Germline assignment: CDR1 MDHEN and CDR2 SYDVKM.

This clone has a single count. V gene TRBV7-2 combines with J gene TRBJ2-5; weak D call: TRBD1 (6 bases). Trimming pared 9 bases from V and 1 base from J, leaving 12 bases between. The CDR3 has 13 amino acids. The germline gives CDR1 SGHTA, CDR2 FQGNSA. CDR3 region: CARVRDIQETQYF. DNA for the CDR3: TGTGCCAGGGTTAGGGACATCCAAGAGACCCAGTACTTC.

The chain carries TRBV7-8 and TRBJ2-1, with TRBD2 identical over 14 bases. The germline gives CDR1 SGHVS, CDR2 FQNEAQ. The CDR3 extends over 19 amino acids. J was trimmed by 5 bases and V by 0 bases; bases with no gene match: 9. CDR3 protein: CASSLAHGTSGSRDNEQFF. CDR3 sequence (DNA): TGTGCCAGCAGCTTAGCCCACGGGACTAGCGGGAGCAGGGACAATGAGCAGTTCTTC.

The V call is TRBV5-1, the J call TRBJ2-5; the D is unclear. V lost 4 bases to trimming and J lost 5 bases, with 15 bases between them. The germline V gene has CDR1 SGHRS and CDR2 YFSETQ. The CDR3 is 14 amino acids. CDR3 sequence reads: CASSQGVQRETQYF. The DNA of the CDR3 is TGCGCCAGCAGCCAAGGCGTGCAGAGGGAGACCCAGTACTTC. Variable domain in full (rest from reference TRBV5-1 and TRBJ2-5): KAGVTQTPRYLIKTRGQQVTLSCSPISGHRSVSWYQQTPGQGLQFLFEYFSETQRNKGNFPGRFSGRQFSNSRSEMNVSTLELGDSALYLCASSQGVQRETQYFGPGTRLLVL.

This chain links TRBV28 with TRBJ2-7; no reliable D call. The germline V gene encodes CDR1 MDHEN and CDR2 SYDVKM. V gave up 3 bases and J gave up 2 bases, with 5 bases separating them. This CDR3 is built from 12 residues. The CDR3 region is CASSLYTYEQYF. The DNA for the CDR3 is TGTGCCAGCAGTTTGTACACCTACGAGCAGTACTTC.

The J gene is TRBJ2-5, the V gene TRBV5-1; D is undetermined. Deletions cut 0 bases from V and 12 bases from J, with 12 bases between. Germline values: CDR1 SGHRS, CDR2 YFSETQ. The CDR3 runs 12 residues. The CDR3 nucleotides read TGCGCCAGCAGCTTGGATCCGCTAAGAAAGTACTTC. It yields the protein CASSLDPLRKYF.

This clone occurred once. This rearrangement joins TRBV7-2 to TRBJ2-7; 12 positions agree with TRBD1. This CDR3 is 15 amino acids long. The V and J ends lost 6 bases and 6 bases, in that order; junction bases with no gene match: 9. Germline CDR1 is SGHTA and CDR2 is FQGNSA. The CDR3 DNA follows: TGTGCCAGCAGACAGTTGGGACAGGGGGCGGGCGAGCAGTACTTC. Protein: CASRQLGQGAGEQYF.

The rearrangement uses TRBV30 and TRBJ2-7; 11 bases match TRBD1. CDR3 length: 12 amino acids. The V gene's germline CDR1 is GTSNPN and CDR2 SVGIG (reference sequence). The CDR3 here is CAWDRGTREQYF. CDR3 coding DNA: TGTGCATGGGACAGGGGGACAAGAGAGCAGTACTTC.

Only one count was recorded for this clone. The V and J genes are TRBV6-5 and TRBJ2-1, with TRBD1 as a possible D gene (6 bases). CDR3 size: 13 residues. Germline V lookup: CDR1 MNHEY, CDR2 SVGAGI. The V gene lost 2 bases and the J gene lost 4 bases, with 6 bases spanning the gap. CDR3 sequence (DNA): TGTGCCAGCAGTTACGGACAGTACAATGAGCAGTTCTTC. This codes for CASSYGQYNEQFF.